These 20 T cell receptor beta chains came from one sample sequenced in a study of blood T cell repertoires in COVID-19. This table comes from immunoSEQ multiplex PCR, and its TCRdb copy is limited to in-frame clones, with some not included. The table lists 350,000 to 400,000 clones, approximately 89% of them singletons. The sample was PBMCs or T cells enriched from blood (not recorded which). Receptors were obtained from a man in his forties in a cohort exposed to, infected with or recovered from COVID-19 (not recorded which).

V usage is TRBV27 and J usage is TRBJ1-5; D might be TRBD1 (6 bases). Germline-derived CDR1 and CDR2 are MNHEY and SMNVEV (reference sequence). V lost 2 bases and J lost 1, with 18 bases in between. CDR3 length equals 18 residues. In nucleotides, the CDR3 is TGTGCCAGCAGTTTAGCCCACGGACAGAAGAGCAGCAATCAGCCCCAGCATTTT. Translation: CASSLAHGQKSSNQPQHF.

The chain couples TRBV11-2 to TRBJ2-1; D is unclear. Deletions cut 6 bases from V and 0 bases from J, with 6 bases between. The CDR3 spans 13 residues. The germline V gene has CDR1 SGHAT and CDR2 FQNNGV. The DNA for the CDR3 is TGTGCCAGCAGTCCCAGCTCCTACAATGAGCAGTTCTTC. Translated: CASSPSSYNEQFF.

The rearrangement links TRBV18 to TRBJ2-7; no definite D call. In germline, CDR1 is KGHSH, CDR2 LQKENI. V was shortened by 5 bases and J by 4 bases, with 12 bases between the two germline ends. The CDR3 loop spans 13 amino acids. DNA of the CDR3: TGTGCCAGCTCAACGGCGGCCGATTACGAGCAGTACTTC. This sequence encodes CASSTAADYEQYF.

The CDR3 DNA follows: TGTGCCAGCAGCCAACCAGCGGGACATAACACTGAAGCTTTCTTT. Its protein product is CASSQPAGHNTEAFF. The chain joins TRBV3-1 (or the pseudogene TRBV3-2) to TRBJ1-1, with a tentative D call TRBD1 (6 bases). The V gene's germline CDR1 is LGHDT and CDR2 YNNKEL (reference sequence). Trimming took off 2 bases at V and 2 bases at J, with 12 bases between the two ends. The CDR3 has 15 residues.

The J gene is TRBJ2-1, the V gene TRBV25-1; the D gene is possibly TRBD1 (5 bases). Germline loops: CDR1 MGHDK, CDR2 SYGVNS. Deletions cut 4 bases from V and 5 bases from J, with 15 bases between. The CDR3 contains 15 residues. Here the CDR3 reads CASSAWGRENNEQFF. CDR3 in DNA: TGTGCCAGCAGTGCCTGGGGCAGGGAAAACAATGAGCAGTTCTTC.

The rearrangement joins TRBV30 to TRBJ2-7; maybe TRBD1 (5 bases). The germline gives CDR1 GTSNPN, CDR2 SVGIG (reference sequence). Trimming shortened V by 7 bases and J by 3 bases, and 16 bases separated the two germline ends. The CDR3 consists of 13 residues. The CDR3: CAFEQEIDYEQYF. As DNA, the CDR3 is TGTGCCTTTGAACAGGAAATCGACTACGAGCAGTACTTC.

The count of this clone is one. J is TRBJ1-1 and V is TRBV6-2 or TRBV6-3; 12 bases align to TRBD1. CDR1 and CDR2 (germline): MNHEY, SVGEGT. Trimming took 4 bases from V and 6 from J; bases not matched to a gene: 9. CDR3 length: 16 amino acids. As DNA, the CDR3 is TGTGCCAGCAGTTTGAGTCCGGGACAGGGGGCCGCTGAAGCTTTCTTT. Its translation: CASSLSPGQGAAEAFF.

The chain carries TRBV28 and TRBJ2-7, with D uncertain. CDR1 and CDR2 from the germline V gene are MDHEN and SYDVKM. The CDR3 has 15 residues. Trimming left V 1 base short and J 6 bases short, with 16 bases between. CDR3 region: CASSLSVRMRFEQYF. As DNA, the CDR3 is TGTGCCAGCAGTTTATCAGTCCGGATGAGGTTCGAGCAGTACTTC.

This chain connects TRBV2 to TRBJ1-4; 8 bases map to TRBD1. This CDR3 has 14 residues. Germline CDR1 is SNHLY and CDR2 is FYNNEI. V lost 8 bases to trimming and J lost 7 bases; unmatched junction nucleotides: 9. The CDR3 reads CASVRQGRSEKLFF. CDR3 DNA sequence: TGTGCCAGCGTACGACAGGGGAGAAGTGAAAAACTGTTTTTT.

This clone was observed once. Other DNA sequences of this sample code for an identical CDR3. This chain uses TRBV2 with TRBJ1-2, with D possibly being TRBD1 (5 bases). The V gene lost 3 bases and the J gene lost 5 bases, with 7 bases spanning the gap. CDR3 length: 12 residues. Germline assignment: CDR1 SNHLY and CDR2 FYNNEI. CDR3 loop: CASSDGGYGYTF. For the CDR3, the DNA is TGTGCCAGCAGTGATGGGGGGTATGGCTACACCTTC.

In the case of this clone: The sample contains more than one DNA sequence encoding this CDR3. J is TRBJ1-5 and V is TRBV18, with TRBD1 matching 7 bases. This CDR3 has 13 amino acids. CDR1 is KGHSH, CDR2 LQKENI, per germline. J was trimmed by 7 bases and V by 3 bases; bases with no gene match: 3. CDR3: CASSPDRDQPQHF. In DNA form, the CDR3 reads TGTGCCAGCTCACCCGACAGGGACCAGCCCCAGCATTTT.

V is TRBV15 and J is TRBJ2-7; D gene uncertain. This CDR3 contains 12 residues. The germline V gene encodes CDR1 LNHNV and CDR2 YYDKDF (reference sequence). Trimming cost V 1 base and J 5 bases, with 6 bases left between them. In DNA, the CDR3 is TGTGCCACCAGCAGAGCTCGGGACGAGCAGTACTTC. Protein: CATSRARDEQYF.

The gene calls are TRBV3-1 (or the pseudogene TRBV3-2) and TRBJ1-2; D gene ambiguous. Germline values: CDR1 LGHDT, CDR2 YNNKEL (reference sequence). This CDR3 contains 12 residues. V lost 1 base and J 2 bases, leaving 2 bases between the germline ends. The CDR3 DNA follows: TGTGCCAGCAGCCAAGCAAACTATGGCTACACCTTC. This encodes CASSQANYGYTF.

The chain combines TRBV7-2 with TRBJ1-1, with 10 bases aligning to TRBD1. Looked up from germline, CDR1 is SGHTA and CDR2 is FQGNSA. This CDR3 comprises 12 residues. V trimming: 2 bases; J trimming: 10 bases; junction bases outside the gene matches: 1. For the CDR3, the DNA is TGTGCCAGCAGCTTAAGGACAGGGGGAGCTTTCTTT. It codes for CASSLRTGGAFF. Supplemented by reference TRBV7-2 and TRBJ1-1, the full variable domain reads GAGVSQSPSNKVTEKGKDVELRCDPISGHTALYWYRQSLGQGLEFLIYFQGNSAPDKSGLPSDRFSAERTGGSVSTLTIQRTQQEDSAVYLCASSLRTGGAFFGQGTRLTVV.

V gene TRBV9 combines with J gene TRBJ1-2, with 8 bases fitting TRBD1. The length of the CDR3 is 13 residues. Germline lookup yields CDR1 SGDLS and CDR2 YYNGEE. Trimming removed 6 bases from V and 3 bases from J; junction bases left unmatched: 4. The CDR3 is CASTRTGHYGYTF. CDR3 DNA: TGTGCCAGCACTAGGACAGGGCACTATGGCTACACCTTC.

V and J are TRBV21-1 and TRBJ1-1; TRBD1 is the table's D call, not checked against the DNA. TRBV21-1 constitutes a pseudogene. The CDR3 runs 16 residues. This chain's CDR3 is CASSHPLGARLSEAFF. CDR3 nucleotide sequence: TGTGCCAGCAGCCACCCCCTGGGGGCGCGATTAAGTGAAGCTTTCTTT.

Comments on this clone: Other nucleotide sequences from this sample produce the same CDR3. The V gene is TRBV18, the J gene TRBJ2-5, with D uncertain. CDR3 length: 11 residues. Trimming stripped 2 bases from V and 5 bases from J, with 3 bases between. In germline, CDR1 is KGHSH, CDR2 LQKENI. The CDR3 sequence: CASSPGETQYF. The CDR3 DNA reads as TGTGCCAGCTCACCAGGCGAGACCCAGTACTTC. Filled out from reference TRBV18 and TRBJ2-5, the complete variable domain reads NAGVMQNPRHLVRRRGQEARLRCSPMKGHSHVYWYRQLPEEGLKFMVYLQKENIIDESGMPKERFSAEFPKEGPSILRIQQVVRGDSAAYFCASSPGETQYFGPGTRLLVL.

This clone came up a few times. The J gene is TRBJ1-5, the V gene TRBV5-1; the D gene is possibly TRBD1 (5 bases). Germline CDR1 and CDR2: SGHRS and YFSETQ. Deletions cut 4 bases from V and 5 bases from J, with 19 bases between. The CDR3 sequence is 16 residues long. The CDR3 reads CASSLDGEGFDQPQHF. In nucleotides, the CDR3 is TGCGCCAGCAGCCTAGATGGGGAGGGGTTCGATCAGCCCCAGCATTTT. The full variable domain, in which reference TRBV5-1 and TRBJ1-5 provide the parts outside the CDR3, is KAGVTQTPRYLIKTRGQQVTLSCSPISGHRSVSWYQQTPGQGLQFLFEYFSETQRNKGNFPGRFSGRQFSNSRSEMNVSTLELGDSALYLCASSLDGEGFDQPQHFGDGTRLSIL.

This clone has a handful of counts. Other DNA sequences in this sample translate to the same CDR3. The chain uses TRBV5-1 and TRBJ2-5; 12 bases fit TRBD2. This CDR3 has 14 amino acids. V lost 4 bases and J lost 4; bases outside the gene matches: 2. CDR1 is SGHRS and CDR2 is YFSETQ in the germline V gene. The CDR3 is CASSPGLAGETQYF. CDR3 sequence (DNA): TGCGCCAGCAGCCCGGGACTAGCGGGAGAGACCCAGTACTTC.

This chain uses TRBV18 with TRBJ2-7; 8 nucleotides align to TRBD1. This CDR3 is built from 15 residues. CDR1 and CDR2 (germline): KGHSH, LQKENI. The V gene end was trimmed by 6 bases and the J gene end by 3 bases; junction bases not matched to a gene: 10. The CDR3 sequence: CASSPTGAKLYEQYF. The DNA of the CDR3 is TGTGCCAGCTCCCCGACAGGGGCTAAACTCTACGAGCAGTACTTC.